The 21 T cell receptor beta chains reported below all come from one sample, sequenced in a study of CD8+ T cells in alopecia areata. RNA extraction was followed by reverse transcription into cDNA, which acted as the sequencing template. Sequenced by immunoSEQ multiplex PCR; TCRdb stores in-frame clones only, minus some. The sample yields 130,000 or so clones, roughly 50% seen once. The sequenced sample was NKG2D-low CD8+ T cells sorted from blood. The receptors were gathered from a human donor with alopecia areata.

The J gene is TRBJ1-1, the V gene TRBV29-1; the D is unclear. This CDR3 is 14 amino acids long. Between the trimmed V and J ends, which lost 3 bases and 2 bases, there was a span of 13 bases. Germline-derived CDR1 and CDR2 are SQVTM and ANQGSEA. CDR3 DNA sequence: TGCAGCGTTGATGGTTGGGAAGGTAACACTGAAGCTTTCTTT. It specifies CSVDGWEGNTEAFF.

The CDR3 coding sequence is TGTGCCAGCAGTTTACCCCCAGGGAGCTCCTACAATGAGCAGTTCTTC. This gives the protein CASSLPPGSSYNEQFF. The chain links TRBV27 to TRBJ2-1; D is perhaps TRBD1 or TRBD2 (5 bases each). The V end was cut by 2 bases, the J end by 0 bases, with 11 bases between. The CDR3 spans 16 residues. Per germline, CDR1 MNHEY and CDR2 SMNVEV (reference sequence).

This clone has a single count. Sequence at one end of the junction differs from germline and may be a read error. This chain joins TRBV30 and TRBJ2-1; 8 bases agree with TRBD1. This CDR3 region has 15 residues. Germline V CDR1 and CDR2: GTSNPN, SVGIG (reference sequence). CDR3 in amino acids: CSWTPTGARYNEQFF. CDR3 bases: TGTTCCTGGACGCCGACAGGGGCCAGGTACAATGAGCAGTTCTTC.

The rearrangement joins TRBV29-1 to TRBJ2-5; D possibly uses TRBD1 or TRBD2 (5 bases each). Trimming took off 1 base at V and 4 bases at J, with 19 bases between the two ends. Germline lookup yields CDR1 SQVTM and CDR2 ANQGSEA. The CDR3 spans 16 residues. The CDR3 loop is CSVEGVGDPAGETQYF. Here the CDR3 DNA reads TGCAGCGTTGAAGGCGTGGGGGACCCAGCCGGAGAGACCCAGTACTTC.

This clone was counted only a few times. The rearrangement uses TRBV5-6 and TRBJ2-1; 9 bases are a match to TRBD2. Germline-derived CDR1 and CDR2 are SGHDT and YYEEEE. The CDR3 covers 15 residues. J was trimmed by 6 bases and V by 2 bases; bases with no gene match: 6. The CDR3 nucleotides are TGTGCCAGCAGCTTCGGGACTAGCTTTTCCAATGAGCAGTTCTTC. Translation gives CASSFGTSFSNEQFF.

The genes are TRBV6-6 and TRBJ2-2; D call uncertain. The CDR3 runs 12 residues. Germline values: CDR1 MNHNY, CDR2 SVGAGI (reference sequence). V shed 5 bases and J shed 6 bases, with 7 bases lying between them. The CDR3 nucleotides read TGTGCCAGCAGTCCACTCGCCGGGGAGCTGTTTTTT. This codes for CASSPLAGELFF.

CDR3 sequence reads: CASSYTRTGGETQYF. The CDR3 coding sequence is TGTGCCAGCAGCTATACCCGGACAGGGGGAGAGACCCAGTACTTC. The V call is TRBV7-9, the J call TRBJ2-5; 10 bases match TRBD1. The CDR3 has 15 amino acids. After removal of 4 bases from V and 4 bases from J, the junction contained 6 bases not matched to a gene. Germline assignment: CDR1 SEHNR and CDR2 FQNEAQ (reference sequence).

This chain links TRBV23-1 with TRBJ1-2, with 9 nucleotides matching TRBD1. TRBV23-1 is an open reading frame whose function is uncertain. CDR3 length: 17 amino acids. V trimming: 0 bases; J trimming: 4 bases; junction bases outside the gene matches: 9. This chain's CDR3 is CASSQSTRDRASYGYTF. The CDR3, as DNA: TGCGCCAGCAGTCAATCGACCCGGGACAGGGCCTCCTATGGCTACACCTTC.

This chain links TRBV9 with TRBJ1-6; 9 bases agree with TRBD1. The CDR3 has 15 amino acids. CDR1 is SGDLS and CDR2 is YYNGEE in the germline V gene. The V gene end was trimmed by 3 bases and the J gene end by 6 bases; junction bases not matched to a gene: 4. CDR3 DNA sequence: TGTGCCAGCAGCGGCGGGACAGGGATTAATTCACCCCTCCACTTT. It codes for CASSGGTGINSPLHF. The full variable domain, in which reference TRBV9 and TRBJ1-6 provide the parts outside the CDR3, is DSGVTQTPKHLITATGQRVTLRCSPRSGDLSVYWYQQSLDQGLQFLIQYYNGEERAKGNILERFSAQQFPDLHSELNLSSLELGDSALYFCASSGGTGINSPLHFGNGTRLTVT.

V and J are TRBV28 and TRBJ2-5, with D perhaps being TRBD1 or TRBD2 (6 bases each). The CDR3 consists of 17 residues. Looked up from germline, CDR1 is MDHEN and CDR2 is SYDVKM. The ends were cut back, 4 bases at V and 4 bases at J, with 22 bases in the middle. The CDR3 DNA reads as TGTGCCAGCAGTTCCCCATGGGGGGCGCAAGGGTCAGAGACCCAGTACTTC. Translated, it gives CASSSPWGAQGSETQYF. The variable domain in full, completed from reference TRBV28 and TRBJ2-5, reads DVKVTQSSRYLVKRTGEKVFLECVQDMDHENMFWYRQDPGLGLRLIYFSYDVKMKEKGDIPEGYSVSREKKERFSLILESASTNQTSMYLCASSSPWGAQGSETQYFGPGTRLLVL.

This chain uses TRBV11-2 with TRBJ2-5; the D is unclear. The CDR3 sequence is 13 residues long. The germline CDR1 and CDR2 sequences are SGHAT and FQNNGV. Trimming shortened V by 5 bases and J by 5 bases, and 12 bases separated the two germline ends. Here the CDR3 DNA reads TGTGCCAGCAGCCTCGCTAGTCAGGAGACCCAGTACTTC. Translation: CASSLASQETQYF.

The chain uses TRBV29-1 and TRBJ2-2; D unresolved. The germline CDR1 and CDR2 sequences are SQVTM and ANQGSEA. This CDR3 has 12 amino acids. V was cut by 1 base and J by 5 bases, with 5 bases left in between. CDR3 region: CSVEVGTGELFF. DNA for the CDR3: TGCAGCGTTGAAGTAGGGACCGGGGAGCTGTTTTTT.

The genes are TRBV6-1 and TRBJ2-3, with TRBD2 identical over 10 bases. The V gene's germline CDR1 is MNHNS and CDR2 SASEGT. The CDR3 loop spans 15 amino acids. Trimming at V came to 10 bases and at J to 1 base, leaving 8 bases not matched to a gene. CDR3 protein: CATGALAGGTDTQYF. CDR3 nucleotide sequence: TGTGCCACCGGCGCCCTAGCGGGGGGCACAGATACGCAGTATTTT.

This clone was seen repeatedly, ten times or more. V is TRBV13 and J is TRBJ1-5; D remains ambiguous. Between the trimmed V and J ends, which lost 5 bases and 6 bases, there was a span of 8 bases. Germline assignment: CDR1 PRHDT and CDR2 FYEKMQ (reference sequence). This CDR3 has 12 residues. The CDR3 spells CASSRPGQPQHF. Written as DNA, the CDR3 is TGTGCCAGCAGCCGGCCGGGTCAGCCCCAGCATTTT.

CDR3 DNA: TGCGCCAGCAGCCAAGGGTGGAGTACTAATGAAAAACTGTTTTTT. Translating gives CASSQGWSTNEKLFF. The V gene is TRBV4-1, the J gene TRBJ1-4; D call uncertain. Germline CDR1 and CDR2: MGHRA and YSYEKL. V was trimmed by 1 base and J by 2 bases, leaving 8 bases between them. This CDR3 has 15 amino acids.

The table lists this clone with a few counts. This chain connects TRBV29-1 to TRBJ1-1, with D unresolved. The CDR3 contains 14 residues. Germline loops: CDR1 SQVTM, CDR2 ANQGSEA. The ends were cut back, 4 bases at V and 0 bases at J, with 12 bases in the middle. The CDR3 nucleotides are TGCAGCGTTGGTTCTGCCAGGCTGAACACTGAAGCTTTCTTT. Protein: CSVGSARLNTEAFF.

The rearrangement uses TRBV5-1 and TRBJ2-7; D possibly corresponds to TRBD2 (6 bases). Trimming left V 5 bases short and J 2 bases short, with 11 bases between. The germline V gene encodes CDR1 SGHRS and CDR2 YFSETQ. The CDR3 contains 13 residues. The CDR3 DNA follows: TGCGCCAGCAGTGGCGGAGGGCCCTACGAGCAGTACTTC. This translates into CASSGGGPYEQYF.

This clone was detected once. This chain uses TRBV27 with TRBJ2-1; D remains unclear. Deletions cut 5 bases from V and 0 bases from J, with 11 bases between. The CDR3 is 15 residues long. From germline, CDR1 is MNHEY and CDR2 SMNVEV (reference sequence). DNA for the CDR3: TGTGCCAGCAGTATTCAGGCCAGCTCCTACAATGAGCAGTTCTTC. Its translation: CASSIQASSYNEQFF.

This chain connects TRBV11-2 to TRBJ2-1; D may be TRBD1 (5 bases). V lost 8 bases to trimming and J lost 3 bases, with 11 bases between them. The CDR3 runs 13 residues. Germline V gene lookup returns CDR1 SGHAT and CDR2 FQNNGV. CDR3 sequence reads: CASWTPRYNEQFF. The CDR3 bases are TGTGCCAGCTGGACACCCCGCTACAATGAGCAGTTCTTC.

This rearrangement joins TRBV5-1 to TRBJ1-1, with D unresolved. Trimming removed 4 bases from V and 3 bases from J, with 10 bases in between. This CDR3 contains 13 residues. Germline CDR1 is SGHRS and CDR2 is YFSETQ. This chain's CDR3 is CASSIPGYTEAFF. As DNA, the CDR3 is TGCGCCAGCAGCATACCAGGATACACTGAAGCTTTCTTT.

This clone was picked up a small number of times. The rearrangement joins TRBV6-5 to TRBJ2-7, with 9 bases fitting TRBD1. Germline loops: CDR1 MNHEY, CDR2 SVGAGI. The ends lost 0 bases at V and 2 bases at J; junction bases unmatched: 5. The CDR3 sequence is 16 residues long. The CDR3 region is CASSYSRQGEAYEQYF. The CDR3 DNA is TGTGCCAGCAGTTACTCCCGACAGGGGGAAGCCTACGAGCAGTACTTC.